These T cell receptor beta chains were read from a single sample in a study of T-cell reconstitution after alpha-beta-depleted transplantation in children. TCRdb called the PCR reads again in MiXCR, with one record for every CDR3 protein. The table lists approximately 590,000 distinct CDR3 sequences, about 10% of them singletons, with about 4% in the top ten. The specimen comprised PBMCs from the stem cell graft donor, sampled from the stem cell graft. The receptors were sampled from a human donor who donated a stem cell graft to a child with acute myeloid leukemia. Each CDR3 is given with its conserved first and last residue. D genes are given only for firm matches. Clone size appears in some rows only: once, few, many, or a class for an expanded clone.

V gene	D gene	J gene	clone size	CDR3 protein	CDR3 DNA
TRBV18	TRBD1	TRBJ2-6	few	CASSPIQTGLSGANVLTF	TGTGCCAGCTCACCCATCCAGACAGGGCTGTCTGGGGCCAACGTCCTGACTTTC
TRBV20-1	TRBD2	TRBJ2-1	few	CSAHRDYSSLEQFF	TGCAGTGCACACCGGGACTACTCGTCCCTCGAGCAGTTCTTC
TRBV4-2	.	TRBJ1-2	few	CASSQDERLTILHYGYTF	TGTGCCAGCAGCCAAGATGAGAGGTTGACTATTCTACACTATGGCTACACCTTC
TRBV27	.	TRBJ2-1	few	CASSFGADNEQFF	TGTGCCAGCAGTTTCGGGGCAGACAATGAGCAGTTCTTC
TRBV11-2	.	TRBJ1-1	.	CASSLEPGTAGTEAFF	TGTGCCAGCAGCTTAGAACCAGGGACCGCGGGCACTGAAGCTTTCTTT
TRBV4-2	TRBD2	TRBJ2-1	many	CASTPLTSGRKDNEQFF	TGTGCCAGCACCCCCTTGACTAGCGGGAGAAAAGACAATGAGCAGTTCTTC
TRBV29-1	.	TRBJ1-2	few	CSVVGRTNYGYTF	TGCAGCGTTGTTGGCCGAACTAACTATGGCTACACCTTC
TRBV4-2	.	TRBJ2-7	.	CASSPGIGDEQYF	TGTGCCAGCAGCCCCGGGATAGGGGACGAGCAGTACTTC
TRBV29-1	.	TRBJ2-2	few	CSVDTLNTGELFF	TGCAGCGTTGACACTTTGAACACCGGGGAGCTGTTTTTT
TRBV11-1	TRBD2	TRBJ2-7	few	CASRPGLAGERPSYEQYF	TGTGCCAGCAGACCAGGACTAGCGGGAGAGCGTCCCTCCTACGAGCAGTACTTC
TRBV29-1	.	TRBJ2-1	many	CSVPHGGAYYNEQFF	TGCAGCGTTCCCCATGGGGGGGCCTATTACAATGAGCAGTTCTTC
TRBV29-1	TRBD2	TRBJ2-7	many	CSVATSGSSEQYF	TGCAGCGTTGCGACTAGCGGGAGTTCCGAGCAGTACTTC
TRBV2	TRBD2	TRBJ2-1	few	CASSARLAGGNEQFF	TGTGCCAGCAGTGCGCGACTAGCGGGAGGCAATGAGCAGTTCTTC
TRBV29-1	.	TRBJ1-1	few	CSAPMGPNTEAFF	TGCAGCGCCCCCATGGGCCCTAACACTGAAGCTTTCTTT
TRBV9	.	TRBJ1-1	.	CASSPTGGGRTEAFF	TGTGCCAGCAGCCCAACGGGGGGGGGCCGTACTGAAGCTTTCTTT
TRBV3-1	TRBD2	TRBJ2-1	many	CASSTRTGRDSYNEQFF	TGTGCCAGCAGCACCCGAACTGGGAGGGACTCCTACAATGAGCAGTTCTTC
TRBV7-9	TRBD1	TRBJ2-3	few	CASSFHGQGADTQYF	TGTGCCAGCAGCTTTCACGGGCAGGGGGCAGATACGCAGTATTTT
TRBV28	.	TRBJ2-7	.	CAARNSYEQYF	TGTGCCGCGCGGAATTCCTACGAGCAGTACTTC
TRBV12-3/TRBV12-4	.	TRBJ1-2	few	CASSPPTGDNYGYTF	TGTGCCAGCAGTCCACCGACAGGCGATAACTATGGCTACACCTTC
TRBV27	.	TRBJ1-1	many	CASFPLYQVNTEAFF	TGTGCCAGCTTCCCCCTCTATCAAGTGAACACTGAAGCTTTCTTT
TRBV7-3	.	TRBJ1-1	few	CASSSLPGGATEAFF	TGTGCCAGCAGCTCCCTTCCGGGAGGGGCCACTGAAGCTTTCTTT
TRBV29-1	TRBD2	TRBJ2-7	many	CSVDAGLADSYEQYF	TGCAGCGTCGATGCGGGACTAGCGGATTCCTACGAGCAGTACTTC
TRBV20-1	.	TRBJ2-1	.	CSARDLIISYNEQFF	TGCAGTGCTAGAGATCTGATCATCAGCTACAATGAGCAGTTCTTC
TRBV9	TRBD2	TRBJ2-1	.	CASSAIAGGPGNEQFF	TGTGCCAGCAGCGCAATAGCGGGAGGGCCGGGTAATGAGCAGTTCTTC
TRBV6-5	TRBD2	TRBJ2-2	few	CASSYSTNLAGRYTGELFF	TGTGCCAGCAGTTACTCGACAAATTTAGCGGGACGGTACACCGGGGAGCTGTTTTTT
TRBV29-1	.	TRBJ2-7	.	CSVVRSSTAYEQYF	TGCAGCGTTGTAAGGTCTAGTACTGCCTACGAGCAGTACTTC
TRBV7-3	TRBD2	TRBJ2-3	many	CASSPHGLAGSTDTQYF	TGTGCCAGCAGCCCACACGGGCTAGCGGGGAGCACAGATACGCAGTATTTT
TRBV19	.	TRBJ2-3	.	CASSIGGIGTDTQYF	TGTGCCAGTAGTATTGGCGGGATAGGCACAGATACGCAGTATTTT
TRBV12-3/TRBV12-4	.	TRBJ2-3	many	CASSKRTAAPDTQYF	TGTGCCAGCAGCAAAAGAACAGCGGCACCAGATACGCAGTATTTT
TRBV9	.	TRBJ2-3	few	CASSVNPGGTDTQYF	TGTGCCAGCAGCGTAAATCCAGGCGGCACAGATACGCAGTATTTT
TRBV15	.	TRBJ2-5	.	CATSSQPTRGETQYF	TGTGCCACCAGCTCCCAACCGACGAGGGGAGAGACCCAGTACTTC
TRBV7-3	.	TRBJ2-7	few	CASSLAAHREQYF	TGTGCCAGCAGCTTAGCGGCCCATCGCGAGCAGTACTTC
TRBV30	.	TRBJ2-5	few	CAWRSRAGETQYF	TGTGCCTGGAGATCGCGCGCAGGAGAGACCCAGTACTTC
TRBV25-1	TRBD1	TRBJ2-7	few	CASSERTGQTYEQYF	TGTGCCAGCAGTGAAAGGACAGGTCAGACCTACGAGCAGTACTTC
TRBV6-2/TRBV6-3	.	TRBJ2-3	few	CASSGLSGDTQYF	TGTGCCAGCAGTGGGTTAAGTGGAGATACGCAGTATTTT
TRBV5-1	TRBD1	TRBJ1-1	few	CASSLAGQMNTEAFF	TGCGCCAGCAGCTTGGCGGGACAGATGAACACTGAAGCTTTCTTT
TRBV24-1	TRBD2	TRBJ2-7	.	CATSEGAGVVQYF	TGTGCCACCAGTGAGGGTGCGGGAGTGGTGCAGTACTTC
TRBV3-1	.	TRBJ2-1	many	CASSQTLNEQFF	TGTGCCAGCAGCCAAACCCTCAATGAGCAGTTCTTC
TRBV12-3/TRBV12-4	.	TRBJ2-7	.	CASSANRLSSYEQYF	TGTGCCAGCAGTGCAAACCGTTTGAGCTCCTACGAGCAGTACTTC
TRBV14	.	TRBJ2-7	many	CASSQIGQGIRLYEQYF	TGTGCCAGCAGCCAAATCGGGCAGGGGATTCGTCTCTACGAGCAGTACTTC
TRBV19	.	TRBJ2-7	.	CASSDALEGYEQYF	TGTGCCAGTAGCGATGCCCTGGAGGGCTACGAGCAGTACTTC
TRBV10-3	TRBD2	TRBJ2-5	many	CAIGLAGETQYF	TGTGCCATCGGGCTAGCGGGAGAGACCCAGTACTTC
TRBV12-3/TRBV12-4	.	TRBJ2-1	many	CASTQADEQFF	TGTGCCAGCACCCAGGCCGATGAGCAGTTCTTC
TRBV30	.	TRBJ1-1	few	CAWSVLMNTEAFF	TGTGCCTGGAGTGTACTCATGAACACTGAAGCTTTCTTT
TRBV3-1	.	TRBJ2-7	few	CASSTDGTYEQYF	TGTGCCAGCAGTACGGACGGGACCTACGAGCAGTACTTC
TRBV6-4	TRBD2	TRBJ2-5	few	CASSDPGASGRWETQYF	TGTGCCAGCAGTGACCCTGGGGCTAGCGGGAGATGGGAGACCCAGTACTTC
TRBV5-4	TRBD2	TRBJ2-1	few	CASSLVQLAGVRGSYNEQFF	TGTGCCAGCAGCTTGGTTCAACTAGCGGGAGTACGCGGCTCCTACAATGAGCAGTTCTTC
TRBV20-1	.	TRBJ2-7	many	CSARKFGNSNYEQYF	TGCAGTGCTAGAAAGTTTGGGAATTCCAACTACGAGCAGTACTTC
TRBV14	.	TRBJ2-1	many	CASSQDRGGEQFF	TGTGCCAGCAGCCAAGATCGAGGAGGTGAGCAGTTCTTC
TRBV28	TRBD2	TRBJ2-7	.	CASDERGSSYEQYF	TGTGCCAGCGACGAGCGGGGGTCCTCCTACGAGCAGTACTTC
TRBV30	.	TRBJ2-7	.	CALASSYEQYF	TGTGCCTTAGCGAGCTCCTACGAGCAGTACTTC
TRBV5-1	.	TRBJ2-3	.	CASRARAASTDTQYF	TGCGCCAGCAGGGCCCGAGCGGCTAGCACAGATACGCAGTATTTT
TRBV14	.	TRBJ2-7	.	CASSQERAGFGSYEQYF	TGTGCCAGCAGCCAAGAACGCGCAGGATTCGGGTCCTACGAGCAGTACTTC
TRBV7-2	.	TRBJ2-3	.	CASTKQGGTSTDTQYF	TGTGCCAGCACAAAACAGGGCGGGACCTCCACAGATACGCAGTATTTT
TRBV7-2	.	TRBJ2-7	few	CASSLGGRGQYF	TGTGCCAGCAGCTTAGGGGGGCGAGGGCAGTACTTC